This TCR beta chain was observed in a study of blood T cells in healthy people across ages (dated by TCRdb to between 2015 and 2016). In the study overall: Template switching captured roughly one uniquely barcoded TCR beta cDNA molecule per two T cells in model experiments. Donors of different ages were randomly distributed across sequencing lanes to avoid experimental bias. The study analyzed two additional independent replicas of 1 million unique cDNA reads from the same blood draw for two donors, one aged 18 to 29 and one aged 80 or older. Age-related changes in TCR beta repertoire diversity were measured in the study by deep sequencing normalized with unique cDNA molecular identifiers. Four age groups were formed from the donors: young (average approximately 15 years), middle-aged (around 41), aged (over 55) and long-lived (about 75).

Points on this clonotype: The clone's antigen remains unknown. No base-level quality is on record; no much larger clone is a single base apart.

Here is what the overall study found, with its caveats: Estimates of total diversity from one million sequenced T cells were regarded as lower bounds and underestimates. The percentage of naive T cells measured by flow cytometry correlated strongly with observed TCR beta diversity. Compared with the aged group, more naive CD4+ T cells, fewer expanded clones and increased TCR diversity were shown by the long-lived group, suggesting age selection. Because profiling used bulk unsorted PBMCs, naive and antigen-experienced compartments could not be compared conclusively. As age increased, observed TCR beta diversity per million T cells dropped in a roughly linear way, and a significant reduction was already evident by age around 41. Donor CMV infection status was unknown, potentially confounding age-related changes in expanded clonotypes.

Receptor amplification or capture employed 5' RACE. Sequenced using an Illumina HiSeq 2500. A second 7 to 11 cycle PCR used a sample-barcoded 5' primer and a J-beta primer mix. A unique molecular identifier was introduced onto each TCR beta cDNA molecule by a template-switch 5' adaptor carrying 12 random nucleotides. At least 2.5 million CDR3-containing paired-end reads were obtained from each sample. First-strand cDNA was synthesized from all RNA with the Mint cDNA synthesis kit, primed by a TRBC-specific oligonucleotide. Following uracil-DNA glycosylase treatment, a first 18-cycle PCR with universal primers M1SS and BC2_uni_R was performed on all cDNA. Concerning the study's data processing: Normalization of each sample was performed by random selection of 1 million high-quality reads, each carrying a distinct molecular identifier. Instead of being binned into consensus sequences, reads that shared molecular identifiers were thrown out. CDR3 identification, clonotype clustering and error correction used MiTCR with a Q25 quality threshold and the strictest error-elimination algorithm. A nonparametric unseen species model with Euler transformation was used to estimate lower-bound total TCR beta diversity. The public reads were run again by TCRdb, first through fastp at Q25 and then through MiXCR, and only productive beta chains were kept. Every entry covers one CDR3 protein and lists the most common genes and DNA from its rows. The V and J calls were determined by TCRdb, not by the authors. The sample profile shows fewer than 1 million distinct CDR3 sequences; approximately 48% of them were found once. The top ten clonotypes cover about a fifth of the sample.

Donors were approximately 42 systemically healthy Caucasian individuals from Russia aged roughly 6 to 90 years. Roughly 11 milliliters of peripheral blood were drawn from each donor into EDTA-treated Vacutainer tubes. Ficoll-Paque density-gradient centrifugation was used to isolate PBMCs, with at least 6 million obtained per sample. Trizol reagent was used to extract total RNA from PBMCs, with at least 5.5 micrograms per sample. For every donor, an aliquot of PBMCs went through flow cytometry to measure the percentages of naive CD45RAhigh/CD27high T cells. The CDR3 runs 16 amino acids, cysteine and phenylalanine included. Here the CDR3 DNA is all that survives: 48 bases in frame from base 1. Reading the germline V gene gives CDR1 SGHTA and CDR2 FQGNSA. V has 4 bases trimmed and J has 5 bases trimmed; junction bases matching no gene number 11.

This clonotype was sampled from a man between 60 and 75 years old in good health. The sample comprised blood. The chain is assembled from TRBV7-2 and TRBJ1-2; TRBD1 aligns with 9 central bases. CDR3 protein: CASSSYTGGALYGYTF. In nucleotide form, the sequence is TGTGCCAGCAGCTCATATACAGGGGGCGCACTTTATGGCTACACCTTC. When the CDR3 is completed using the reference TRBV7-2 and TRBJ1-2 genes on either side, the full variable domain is GAGVSQSPSNKVTEKGKDVELRCDPISGHTALYWYRQSLGQGLEFLIYFQGNSAPDKSGLPSDRFSAERTGGSVSTLTIQRTQQEDSAVYLCASSSYTGGALYGYTFGSGTRLTVV.